This T cell receptor (beta chain) was identified during a study of OX40 agonist ivuxolimab in advanced cancers. Study findings and constraints: Low normalized clonal expansion also occurred in some nonresponding patients.

Sequenced by immunoSEQ multiplex PCR; TCRdb stores in-frame clones only, minus some. This sample has about 40,000 clones, with 82% found just once. The CDR3 covers 13 residues. V was clipped by 1 base and J by 2 bases, with 4 bases between them. Germline V gene sequence: CDR1 SNHLY, CDR2 FYNNEI. Worth noting for this clone: Antigen specificity is unknown.

The origin of this receptor is an adult with an advanced solid tumor such as melanoma, head and neck, liver or kidney cancer. Here the sequenced sample was CD4+ or CD8+ T cells sorted from blood, taken in a trial of the OX40 agonist ivuxolimab. The rearrangement joins TRBV2 to TRBJ2-3; D unresolved. CDR3: CASSEDITDTQYF. As DNA, the CDR3 is TGTGCCAGCAGTGAAGACATCACAGATACGCAGTATTTT.